The table lists the clone carrying this T cell receptor beta chain with many counts. The sample belongs to a study of early T cells in non-severe SARS-CoV-2 infection. TCRdb called the 5' RACE reads again in MiXCR, with one record for every CDR3 protein. The sample includes tens of thousands of distinct CDR3 sequences, nearly 6% seen only once; the top ten take 7.6%. The trim removed 7 bases at V and 0 bases at J, leaving 9 bases unmatched. The CDR3 covers 16 residues. The germline V gene has CDR1 LNHDA and CDR2 SQIVND (reference sequence). V gene TRBV19 combines with J gene TRBJ1-5; 7 nucleotides agree with TRBD1. What was sequenced was whole blood. This TCR was sampled from an adult who was a healthcare worker with PCR-confirmed SARS-CoV-2 infection or an uninfected control (not recorded which). In nucleotides, the CDR3 is TGTGCCAGTAAGACAGGGACCCATTATAGCAATCAGCCCCAGCATTTT. It codes for CASKTGTHYSNQPQHF.